The present TCR beta chain was sequenced within a study of cytomegalovirus exposure and HLA in healthy donors. Study as a whole: Earlier results showed 90 million to 120 million unique TCR beta sequences derived from approximately 170 million T cells.

Study-level results: In a later analysis, a missense DCLRE1C variant was linked to TCR beta V- and J-gene trimming.

The study ran its PCR with 60 Vbeta and 13 Jbeta primers. Methods used by the authors: In a later analysis, of some 80 million unique beta chains, some 10 million appeared in at least two donors. Method: immunoSEQ multiplex PCR; TCRdb's copy keeps in-frame clones and lacks some. V, J and clone size reflect that table, while D and trimming were determined from the DNA. The repertoire consists of roughly 65,000 clones, with almost 70% occurring once and the leading ten covering 15% to 20%. Note on this clone: No antigen is known for it.

The source is a man in his forties in good health and CMV-seropositive. Sequencing used PBMCs.

The CDR3 DNA reads as TGTGCCACCAGCAGAGATTCTGAAAGCGGAGTCACCGGGGAGCTGTTTTTT. Its protein is CATSRDSESGVTGELFF. This chain links TRBV15 with TRBJ2-2; a possible D gene is TRBD2 (5 bases). The CDR3 is 17 residues long. In germline, CDR1 is LNHNV, CDR2 YYDKDF (reference sequence). The germline V and J ends were trimmed by 0 bases and 4 bases, with 15 bases remaining between them.